The subject of this entry is one TCR beta chain. Its antigen is currently unknown. Using immunoSEQ multiplex PCR, the repertoire was profiled, and TCRdb retains in-frame clones only, with some absent. Here the sample spans approximately 50,000 clones, 70% to 85% being singletons. This entry is derived from a study of OX40 agonist ivuxolimab in advanced cancers. Study-wide results and limits: Some nonresponders also had low normalized T-cell clonal expansion.

The CDR3 loop spans 12 amino acids. Germline CDR1 reads SQVTM; CDR2 reads ANQGSEA. Trimming left V 7 bases short and J 3 bases short, with 10 bases between. This chain joins TRBV29-1 and TRBJ1-3; D remains unclear. The TCR comes from an adult with an advanced solid tumor such as melanoma, head and neck, liver or kidney cancer. Sequenced here: CD4+ or CD8+ T cells sorted from blood, sampled in a trial of the OX40 agonist ivuxolimab. CDR3 nucleotides: TGCAGCGCGCAGATCAATGGAAACACCATATATTTT. This encodes CSAQINGNTIYF.